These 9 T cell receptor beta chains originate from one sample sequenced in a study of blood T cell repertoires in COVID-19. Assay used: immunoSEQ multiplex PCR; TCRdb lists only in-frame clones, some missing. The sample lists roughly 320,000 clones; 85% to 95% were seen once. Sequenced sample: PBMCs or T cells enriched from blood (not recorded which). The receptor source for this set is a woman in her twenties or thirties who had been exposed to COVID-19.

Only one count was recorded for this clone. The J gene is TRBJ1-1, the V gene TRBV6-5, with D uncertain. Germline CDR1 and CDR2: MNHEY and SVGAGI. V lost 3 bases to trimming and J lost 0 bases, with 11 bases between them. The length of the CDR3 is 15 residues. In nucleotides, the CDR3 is TGTGCCAGCAGTTATATTAGCCCACTGAACACTGAAGCTTTCTTT. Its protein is CASSYISPLNTEAFF.

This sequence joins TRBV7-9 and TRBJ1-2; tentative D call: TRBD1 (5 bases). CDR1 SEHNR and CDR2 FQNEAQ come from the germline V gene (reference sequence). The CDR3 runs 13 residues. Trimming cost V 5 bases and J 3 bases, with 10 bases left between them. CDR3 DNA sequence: TGTGCCAGCAGCCCAGGGAGGGACTATGGCTACACCTTC. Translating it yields CASSPGRDYGYTF.

The CDR3 reads CASSTDSRNTIYF. The CDR3 DNA follows: TGTGCCAGCAGTACCGACAGCCGAAACACCATATATTTT. V gene TRBV12-3 or TRBV12-4 combines with J gene TRBJ1-3, with D possibly matching TRBD1 (5 bases). Trimming took off 5 bases at V and 5 bases at J, with 10 bases between the two ends. The CDR3 totals 13 residues.

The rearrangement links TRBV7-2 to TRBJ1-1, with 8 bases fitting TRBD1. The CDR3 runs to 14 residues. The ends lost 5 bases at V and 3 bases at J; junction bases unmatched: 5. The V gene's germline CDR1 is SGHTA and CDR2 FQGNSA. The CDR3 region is CASSPTGEHTEAFF. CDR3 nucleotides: TGTGCCAGCAGCCCGACAGGGGAACACACTGAAGCTTTCTTT.

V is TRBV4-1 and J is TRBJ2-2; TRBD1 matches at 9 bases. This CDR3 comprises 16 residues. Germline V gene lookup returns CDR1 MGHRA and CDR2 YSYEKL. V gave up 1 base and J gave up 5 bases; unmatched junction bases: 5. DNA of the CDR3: TGCGCCAGCAGCCAAGGGAACAGGGGGCCGACCGGGGAGCTGTTTTTT. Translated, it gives CASSQGNRGPTGELFF.

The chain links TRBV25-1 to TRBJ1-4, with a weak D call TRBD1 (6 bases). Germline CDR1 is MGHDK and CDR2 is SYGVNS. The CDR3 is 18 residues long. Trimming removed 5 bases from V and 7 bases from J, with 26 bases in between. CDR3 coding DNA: TGTGCCAGCAGTCAGACAGGAGCCCTCTCCGGGAAGGGTGAAAAACTGTTTTTT. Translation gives CASSQTGALSGKGEKLFF.

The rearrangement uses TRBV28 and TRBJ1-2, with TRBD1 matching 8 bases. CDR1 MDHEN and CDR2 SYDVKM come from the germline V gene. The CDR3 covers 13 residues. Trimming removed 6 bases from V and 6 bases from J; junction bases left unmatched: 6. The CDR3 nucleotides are TGTGCCAGCAGGGGAGACAGGGGTCATGGCTACACCTTC. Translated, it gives CASRGDRGHGYTF.

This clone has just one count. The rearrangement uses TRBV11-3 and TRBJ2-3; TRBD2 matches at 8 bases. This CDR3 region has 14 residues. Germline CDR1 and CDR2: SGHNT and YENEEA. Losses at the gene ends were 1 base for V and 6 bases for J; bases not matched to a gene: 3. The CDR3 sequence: CASSLARGADTQYF. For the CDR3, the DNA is TGTGCCAGCAGCTTAGCGCGGGGGGCGGATACGCAGTATTTT.

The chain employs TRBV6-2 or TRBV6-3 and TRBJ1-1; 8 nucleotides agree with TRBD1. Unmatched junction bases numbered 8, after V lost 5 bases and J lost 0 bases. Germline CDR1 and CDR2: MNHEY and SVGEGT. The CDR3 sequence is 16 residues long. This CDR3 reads CASSRDRGEMNTEAFF. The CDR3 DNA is TGTGCCAGCAGTCGCGACAGGGGAGAGATGAACACTGAAGCTTTCTTT.